This TCR beta chain was found in a study of regulatory T cells in long-lasting Graves disease. V dropped 0 bases and J dropped 4; count of bases not matched to a gene: 12. This CDR3 is 18 amino acids long. Per the germline V gene, CDR1 is LGHNA and CDR2 is YSLEER. With respect to this clonotype: The antigen remains unidentified.

Time point indicated: persistent/refractory GD, antithyroid drugs over 5 years with positive TRAb. RNA extracted from PBMCs served as the sequencing template. Clinicians diagnosed Graves' disease using American Thyroid Association guidelines. The study's findings and limits: Persistent disease preferred TRBV28, TRBJ1-2 and TRBJ2-5; new disease, TRBV20-1 and TRBJ2-1.

Relying on iRepertoire HTBI primers and Arm-PCR of CDR3 regions, the team built TCR beta libraries. TCRdb re-derived calls from the multiplex PCR reads in MiXCR, one entry per CDR3 protein. The sample lists some 420,000 distinct CDR3 sequences, about 22% occurring once. Sample: peripheral blood mononuclear cells (PBMCs), taken when the disease was refractory, from a patient treated with antithyroid drugs. This receptor was taken from a female donor with Graves disease. The V gene is TRBV4-3, the J gene TRBJ1-5; 7 bases agree with TRBD1. For the CDR3, the DNA is TGCGCCAGCAGCCAAGATGGGGTTCACGGACAGGTGAATCAGCCCCAGCATTTT. Translating gives CASSQDGVHGQVNQPQHF.